A selection of T cell receptor beta chains follows, all from one sample in a study of blood T cell repertoires in COVID-19. The data were produced by immunoSEQ multiplex PCR, yet TCRdb's version contains in-frame clones alone and is incomplete. The table has fewer than 200,000 clones, 82% seen once. The sequencing input was peripheral blood. Every receptor here comes from a woman in her fifties or sixties with COVID-19, enrolled during active disease. Both conserved end residues are part of each CDR3. The order of the fields is V gene, clone size, D gene, J gene, CDR3 DNA, CDR3 protein. A D gene is named only where the DNA matches it firmly. The listing skips clone size in some rows; elsewhere it reads once, few, many or a size class.

TRBV6-4	-	-	TRBJ2-6	TGTGCCAGCAGTGAACAGCCGGCCTCTGGGGCCAACGTCCTGACTTTC	CASSEQPASGANVLTF
TRBV14	-	-	TRBJ2-5	TGTGCCAGCAGCCCCGGTTCAGGCCAAGAGACCCAGTACTTC	CASSPGSGQETQYF
TRBV28	once	-	TRBJ1-4	TGTGCCAGCAGTCCCCCGGACAGTAGGGGAAAACTGTTTTTT	CASSPPDSRGKLFF
TRBV4-1	-	TRBD2	TRBJ2-3	TGCGCCAGCAGCCAAGAGGCAGCGGGGGGGCCGCGCACAGATACGCAGTATTTT	CASSQEAAGGPRTDTQYF
TRBV9	-	TRBD2	TRBJ2-3	TGTGCCAGCAGCGTAGCGGGGGGGCCCACAGATACGCAGTATTTT	CASSVAGGPTDTQYF
TRBV5-1	-	TRBD2	TRBJ2-7	TGCGCCAGCAGCTTGGCCGTATTAGGGGGTAGGACTAGCGGTACCTACGAGCAGTACTTC	CASSLAVLGGRTSGTYEQYF
TRBV30	-	-	TRBJ1-3	TGTGCCTGGATCGGGAGCTCTGGAAACACCATATATTTT	CAWIGSSGNTIYF
TRBV28	-	TRBD2	TRBJ2-5	TGTGCCAGCAGCCAGGCCCGGGGGAGGGGAGAGACCCAGTACTTC	CASSQARGRGETQYF
TRBV2	-	-	TRBJ2-6	TGTGCCAGCAGACCAGGGGCTGGGGCCAACGTCCTGACTTTC	CASRPGAGANVLTF
TRBV5-1	-	TRBD1	TRBJ2-1	TGCGCCAGCAGCACCCTCCGACAGGGGGCATCCTACAATGAGCAGTTCTTC	CASSTLRQGASYNEQFF
TRBV5-1	-	-	TRBJ2-5	TGCGCCAGCAGCTTGGGCGGGGTCCAAGAGACCCAGTACTTC	CASSLGGVQETQYF
TRBV7-9	-	-	TRBJ2-7	TGTGCCAGCAGCTTGTCGCGTTACGAGCAGTACTTC	CASSLSRYEQYF
TRBV12-2	-	-	TRBJ1-5	TGTGCAAGTCGCTTAGTGGGGGGCAGGGGGCCCCATCAGCCCCAGCATTTT	CASRLVGGRGPHQPQHF
TRBV19	-	TRBD2	TRBJ2-7	TGTGCCAGTAGCAACCCGCGGGGACTAGCGGGAGATGGGCAGTACTTC	CASSNPRGLAGDGQYF
TRBV27	-	TRBD2	TRBJ2-3	TGTGCCAGCAGGACTCGGTGGGGGGGTAATACAGATACGCAGTATTTT	CASRTRWGGNTDTQYF
TRBV20-1	-	TRBD1	TRBJ1-1	TGCAGTGCTAGAGCACAGGGGAGAGCTTTCTTT	CSARAQGRAFF
TRBV7-2	-	TRBD1	TRBJ1-2	TGTGCCAGCAGCAACCTGCCGGGACAGGGGCTATCGAGCTATGGCTACACCTTC	CASSNLPGQGLSSYGYTF
TRBV19	-	-	TRBJ1-5	TGTGCCAGTAGGAGCAGGCATAGCAATCAGCCCCAGCATTTT	CASRSRHSNQPQHF
TRBV6-1	-	TRBD2	TRBJ2-3	TGTGCCAGCAGTGCGACTAGCGGGGGTAGCACAGATACGCAGTATTTT	CASSATSGGSTDTQYF
TRBV28	-	TRBD1	TRBJ1-5	TGTGCCAGCAGTTTGGGGGGGACAGGGGGCGGAAAGCCCCAGCATTTT	CASSLGGTGGGKPQHF
TRBV18	-	TRBD1	TRBJ1-1	TGTGCCAGCTCCCACAGGGGAACTGAAGCTTTCTTT	CASSHRGTEAFF
TRBV6-5	-	TRBD1	TRBJ1-4	TGTGCCACCATGAAACAGGGGGCGGCTAATGAAAAACTGTTTTTT	CATMKQGAANEKLFF
TRBV6-4	-	TRBD2	TRBJ2-1	TGTGCCAGCAGTGGTGGACTAGCGGGAGAGCAGTTCTTC	CASSGGLAGEQFF
TRBV19	-	-	TRBJ2-3	TGTGCCAGTAGTATCCCGAGGACAGCGCTTGGGTCCGATACGCAGTATTTT	CASSIPRTALGSDTQYF
TRBV4-2	-	TRBD1	TRBJ1-2	TGTGCCAGCAGCCCCGCAAGTGGGACAGGGGTTAATGGCTACACCTTC	CASSPASGTGVNGYTF
TRBV3-1/TRBV3-2	once	-	TRBJ2-5	TGTGCCAGCAGCCAAAGAGGAAGGGAGACCCAGTACTTC	CASSQRGRETQYF
TRBV27	-	TRBD2	TRBJ2-2	TGTGCCAGCAGAAAAGCGGGAGGGAAGACCGGGGAGCTGTTTTTT	CASRKAGGKTGELFF
TRBV4-2	-	-	TRBJ2-3	TGTGCCAGCAGCCCCCGACGCGGCCAGACTAGCACAGATACGCAGTATTTT	CASSPRRGQTSTDTQYF
TRBV19	-	TRBD1	TRBJ1-1	TGTGCCATCCGACAGGGGGGGACTGAAGCTTTCTTT	CAIRQGGTEAFF